A single sample gave rise to the 30 T cell receptor beta chains below, sequenced in a study of blood T cell repertoires in COVID-19. The data were produced by immunoSEQ multiplex PCR, yet TCRdb's version contains in-frame clones alone and is incomplete. The sample shows 80,000 or so clones, roughly 90% of them seen only once. The sample taken for sequencing was peripheral blood. The origin of the receptors is a human donor in a cohort sampled during active COVID-19.

This clone was seen just once. V usage is TRBV6-5 and J usage is TRBJ2-3; a weak D match, TRBD1 (6 bases). Trimming shortened V by 2 bases and J by 1 base, and 10 bases separated the two germline ends. This CDR3 comprises 15 residues. Germline CDR1 and CDR2: MNHEY and SVGAGI. The CDR3 DNA follows: TGTGCCAGCAGTTACACCCGGACAGGCACAGATACGCAGTATTTT. Amino acid sequence: CASSYTRTGTDTQYF.

A few counts support this clone. The rearrangement links TRBV11-2 to TRBJ1-4; 10 positions agree with TRBD1. The CDR3 sequence is 15 residues long. V trimming: 3 bases; J trimming: 3 bases; junction bases outside the gene matches: 1. Germline V CDR1 and CDR2: SGHAT, FQNNGV. The CDR3 spells CASSFGTGANEKLFF. CDR3 coding DNA: TGTGCCAGCAGCTTTGGGACAGGGGCTAATGAAAAACTGTTTTTT.

This chain links TRBV10-3 with TRBJ2-7, with 8 bases matching TRBD2. V lost 3 bases to trimming and J lost 4 bases; unmatched junction nucleotides: 5. Per germline, CDR1 ENHRY and CDR2 SYGVKD. CDR3 length: 14 residues. CDR3 in DNA: TGTGCCATCAGTGATCCGGGAGGGTCTTACGAGCAGTACTTC. It translates to CAISDPGGSYEQYF.

This clone was seen once. V is TRBV24-1 and J is TRBJ2-3; TRBD1 agrees at 10 bases. The V segment lost 7 bases and the J segment 4 bases; nucleotides outside the gene matches: 4. The germline gives CDR1 KGHDR, CDR2 SFDVKD. The length of the CDR3 is 14 residues. CDR3 nucleotides: TGTGCCACCAGAGGGACAGGGGAAGCAGATACGCAGTATTTT. Its protein product is CATRGTGEADTQYF.

The chain recombines TRBV3-1 (or the pseudogene TRBV3-2) with TRBJ2-7, with TRBD1 as a possible D gene (6 bases). Trimming took 3 bases from V and 6 from J, leaving 24 bases between them. The CDR3 sequence is 17 residues long. Germline V CDR1 and CDR2: LGHDT, YNNKEL (reference sequence). The CDR3 is CASSHDLIRDTLFEQYF. CDR3 in DNA: TGTGCCAGCAGCCACGACTTGATACGGGACACTCTCTTCGAGCAGTACTTC.

This rearrangement joins TRBV5-4 to TRBJ1-4; 7 bases fit TRBD1. J was trimmed by 8 bases and V by 4 bases; bases with no gene match: 11. Per germline, CDR1 SGHNT and CDR2 YYREEE (reference sequence). This CDR3 is built from 15 residues. CDR3: CASSAKTGAREKLFF. The CDR3 DNA sequence: TGTGCCAGCAGCGCCAAAACAGGGGCTCGGGAAAAACTGTTTTTT.

DNA for the CDR3: TGTGCCGCCCGGACAGACGGCTACACCTTC. It specifies CAARTDGYTF. The chain is built from TRBV10-3 and TRBJ1-2; D may be TRBD1 (6 bases). Germline-derived CDR1 and CDR2 are ENHRY and SYGVKD. The CDR3 length is 10 residues. Trimming stripped 11 bases from V and 8 bases from J, with 12 bases between.

The J gene is TRBJ2-7, the V gene TRBV5-6, with D maybe TRBD1 (6 bases). V lost 4 bases to trimming and J lost 3 bases, with 11 bases between them. The germline gives CDR1 SGHDT, CDR2 YYEEEE. CDR3 size: 13 residues. CDR3 in amino acids: CASSSGQNYEQYF. CDR3 coding DNA: TGTGCCAGCAGCAGTGGACAGAACTACGAGCAGTACTTC.

Only one count was recorded for this clone. The rearrangement uses TRBV4-2 and TRBJ2-4, with 8 nucleotides matching TRBD2. The CDR3 consists of 14 residues. Germline V gives CDR1 LGHNA, CDR2 YNFKEQ. V was clipped by 4 bases and J by 9 bases; unmatched bases: 8. CDR3 bases: TGTGCCAGCAGCCTTAGCGGGAATGACGGCATTCAGTACTTC. This encodes CASSLSGNDGIQYF.

On this clone: Other DNA variants within this sample encode the same CDR3. The chain combines TRBV5-1 with TRBJ2-7; unclear D gene. This CDR3 has 12 residues. V lost 0 bases to trimming and J lost 5 bases, with 6 bases between them. Germline assignment: CDR1 SGHRS and CDR2 YFSETQ. CDR3 in DNA: TGCGCCAGCAGCTTGGGTCTCCACGAGCAGTACTTC. This encodes CASSLGLHEQYF.

The table lists this clone with a few counts. The chain links TRBV20-1 to TRBJ1-2, with TRBD1 matching 8 bases. This CDR3 has 11 residues. J lost 8 bases, V lost 8 bases, and 7 bases had no gene match. The V gene's germline CDR1 is DFQATT and CDR2 SNEGSKA (reference sequence). DNA of the CDR3: TGCAGTCCGACAGGGGCCATGGGCTACACCTTC. Translation: CSPTGAMGYTF.

This rearrangement joins TRBV11-3 to TRBJ2-7, with 9 bases fitting TRBD2. J lost 5 bases, V lost 5 bases, and 4 bases had no gene match. The CDR3 contains 13 residues. CDR1 is SGHNT and CDR2 is YENEEA in the germline V gene. The CDR3 here is CASSRTSAHEQYF. The CDR3 coding sequence is TGTGCCAGCAGCCGGACTAGCGCCCACGAGCAGTACTTC.

This clone was detected only a few times. The chain is built from TRBV7-9 and TRBJ2-7; TRBD2 matches 9 bases. CDR3 length: 17 residues. Trimming took 0 bases from V and 4 from J; bases not matched to a gene: 10. The germline CDR1 and CDR2 sequences are SEHNR and FQNEAQ (reference sequence). DNA for the CDR3: TGTGCCAGCAGCTTAGCGTTGGGTGCGGGAGGGCCGTACGAGCAGTACTTC. Protein sequence: CASSLALGAGGPYEQYF.

The gene calls are TRBV2 and TRBJ2-7; D is perhaps TRBD2 (5 bases). The CDR3 contains 16 residues. Trimming removed 1 base at V and 1 base at J, with 14 bases between. CDR1 SNHLY and CDR2 FYNNEI come from the germline V gene. The CDR3 loop reads CASSEDSGLTSYEQYF. The DNA for the CDR3 is TGTGCCAGCAGTGAAGATTCAGGACTGACATCCTACGAGCAGTACTTC.

The gene calls are TRBV5-1 and TRBJ2-5; 8 nucleotides agree with TRBD2. From germline, CDR1 is SGHRS and CDR2 YFSETQ. The V and J ends lost 9 bases and 1 base, in that order; junction bases with no gene match: 8. The CDR3 has 14 residues. DNA of the CDR3: TGCGCCACACGCCTCGGACTAGCCCAAGAGACCCAGTACTTC. This encodes CATRLGLAQETQYF. The full variable domain, its missing parts supplied by reference TRBV5-1 and TRBJ2-5, is KAGVTQTPRYLIKTRGQQVTLSCSPISGHRSVSWYQQTPGQGLQFLFEYFSETQRNKGNFPGRFSGRQFSNSRSEMNVSTLELGDSALYLCATRLGLAQETQYFGPGTRLLVL.

The chain uses TRBV19 and TRBJ1-3, with TRBD1 as a possible D gene (5 bases). V dropped 4 bases and J dropped 4 bases, with 14 bases sitting between them. This CDR3 comprises 15 residues. CDR1 and CDR2 from the germline V gene are LNHDA and SQIVND (reference sequence). CDR3 nucleotides: TGTGCCAGTAGTACATATTCAGGGTCCGGAAACACCATATATTTT. It encodes CASSTYSGSGNTIYF.

The chain has TRBV9 and TRBJ2-7; 9 positions agree with TRBD1. The CDR3 covers 16 residues. J lost 4 bases, V lost 4 bases, and 12 bases had no gene match. The germline V gene has CDR1 SGDLS and CDR2 YYNGEE. CDR3 DNA: TGTGCCAGCAGCCCCACGCCGGGACAGGGTTTTTACGAGCAGTACTTC. It translates to CASSPTPGQGFYEQYF.

This clone is a singleton in its sample. The chain joins TRBV6-4 to TRBJ2-1; D is undetermined. V gave up 4 bases and J gave up 7 bases, with 17 bases separating them. The CDR3 extends over 15 amino acids. CDR1 is MRHNA and CDR2 is SNTAGT in the germline V gene. CDR3: CASSASLALMNEQFF. In nucleotides, the CDR3 is TGTGCCAGCAGTGCGTCCCTGGCTTTAATGAATGAGCAGTTCTTC.

J is TRBJ1-1 and V is TRBV19; D not resolved. Trimming stripped 8 bases from V and 3 bases from J, with 13 bases between. Germline loops: CDR1 LNHDA, CDR2 SQIVND (reference sequence). CDR3 length equals 13 residues. The CDR3 DNA is TGTGCCAGTGGGAGTTCTGGCTACACTGAAGCTTTCTTT. Encoded protein: CASGSSGYTEAFF. Full variable domain (rest looked up from reference TRBV19 and TRBJ1-1): DGGITQSPKYLFRKEGQNVTLSCEQNLNHDAMYWYRQDPGQGLRLIYYSQIVNDFQKGDIAEGYSVSREKKESFPLTVTSAQKNPTAFYLCASGSSGYTEAFFGQGTRLTVV.

The CDR3 sequence: CASRGTANSPLHF. The CDR3 DNA reads as TGTGCCAGCAGGGGGACTGCCAATTCACCCCTCCACTTT. V usage is TRBV6-4 and J usage is TRBJ1-6; D is possibly TRBD1 (5 bases). There are 13 residues in the CDR3. CDR1 is MRHNA, CDR2 SNTAGT, per germline. The V gene lost 6 bases and the J gene lost 7 bases, with 10 bases spanning the gap.

This clone was counted between two and nine times. The chain is built from TRBV11-2 and TRBJ2-1, with TRBD2 as a possible D gene (7 bases). The CDR3 covers 15 residues. Between the trimmed V and J ends, which lost 2 bases and 6 bases, there was a span of 14 bases. Germline-derived CDR1 and CDR2 are SGHAT and FQNNGV. The CDR3 DNA reads TGTGCCAGCAGCTTATCACTTGGGGGGGCCAATGAGCAGTTCTTC. It yields the protein CASSLSLGGANEQFF.

The chain is built from TRBV5-5 and TRBJ1-5, with D hard to call. In germline, CDR1 is SGHKS, CDR2 YYEKEE (reference sequence). Deletions cut 3 bases from V and 6 bases from J, with 16 bases between. The CDR3 extends over 15 amino acids. This chain's CDR3 is CASSWSAYGGQPQHF. CDR3 coding DNA: TGTGCCAGCAGCTGGTCAGCCTATGGCGGTCAGCCCCAGCATTTT.

The V call is TRBV4-2, the J call TRBJ2-1, with 7 bases matching TRBD2. CDR1 and CDR2 (germline): LGHNA, YNFKEQ. The CDR3 consists of 16 residues. V lost 1 base and J lost 3; bases outside the gene matches: 6. The CDR3: CASSQGLAEGYNEQFF. The CDR3 DNA sequence: TGTGCCAGCAGCCAAGGGCTAGCGGAGGGCTACAATGAGCAGTTCTTC.

J is TRBJ2-7 and V is TRBV5-4; 8 bases fit TRBD2. Trimming at V came to 0 bases and at J to 7 bases, leaving 9 bases not matched to a gene. The germline CDR1 and CDR2 sequences are SGHNT and YYREEE (reference sequence). The CDR3 is 15 amino acids. The chain's CDR3 is CASSLGGGGQREQYF. The CDR3 DNA reads TGTGCCAGCAGCTTGGGCGGCGGGGGGCAGCGAGAGCAGTACTTC.

The V call is TRBV6-6, the J call TRBJ2-3; 11 bases are a match to TRBD2. Germline V gene data show CDR1 as MNHNY and CDR2 as SVGAGI (reference sequence). The CDR3 has 16 residues. V trimming: 4 bases; J trimming: 4 bases; junction bases outside the gene matches: 7. The CDR3 coding sequence is TGTGCCAGCAGTTGGGACCGGACTAGCGGGTCAGATACGCAGTATTTT. This codes for CASSWDRTSGSDTQYF.

The chain recombines TRBV6-5 with TRBJ2-2; possible D gene TRBD2, 5 bases. This CDR3 has 14 amino acids. Germline values: CDR1 MNHEY, CDR2 SVGAGI. V gave up 2 bases and J gave up 7 bases, with 11 bases separating them. CDR3 bases: TGTGCCAGCAGTTACCGGGGAAAGGGCGGGGAGCTGTTTTTT. It specifies CASSYRGKGGELFF.

Note on this clone: A junction end diverges from the germline sequence, so it may reflect a read error. The chain recombines TRBV5-4 with TRBJ2-1; 8 bases fit TRBD1. Germline V gives CDR1 SGHNT, CDR2 YYREEE (reference sequence). This CDR3 is built from 12 residues. In DNA form, the CDR3 reads TGTGCCAGCAGCATCCCGACAGGGGCTTGCCTCTTC. This gives the protein CASSIPTGACLF.

V usage is TRBV15 and J usage is TRBJ2-3; 7 positions match TRBD2. Germline values: CDR1 LNHNV, CDR2 YYDKDF (reference sequence). The CDR3 spans 14 residues. The J segment lost 4 bases and the V segment lost 1 base, leaving 2 bases of the junction unmatched. The CDR3 DNA follows: TGTGCCACCAGCAGAGGTCGGGGGGCAGATACGCAGTATTTT. It is translated as CATSRGRGADTQYF. Combining the CDR3 with reference TRBV15 and TRBJ2-3 gives the whole variable domain DAMVIQNPRYQVTQFGKPVTLSCSQTLNHNVMYWYQQKSSQAPKLLFHYYDKDFNNEADTPDNFQSRRPNTSFCFLDIRSPGLGDTAMYLCATSRGRGADTQYFGPGTRLTVL.

The chain carries TRBV11-3 and TRBJ2-1; 9 nucleotides match TRBD2. From germline, CDR1 is SGHNT and CDR2 YENEEA. After removal of 1 base from V and 6 bases from J, the junction contained 16 bases not matched to a gene. The CDR3 consists of 19 residues. The CDR3 loop is CASSLGTGREGRRSNEQFF. The CDR3 DNA reads TGTGCCAGCAGCTTAGGTACAGGGCGGGAGGGCAGAAGGAGCAATGAGCAGTTCTTC.

The rearrangement uses TRBV6-6 and TRBJ2-7; D may be TRBD1 (6 bases). V shed 4 bases and J shed 5 bases, with 15 bases lying between them. Looked up from germline, CDR1 is MNHNY and CDR2 is SVGAGI (reference sequence). The CDR3 is 14 amino acids. The CDR3 DNA follows: TGTGCCAGCAGTTGGGGGAACAGGGCCCACGAGCAGTACTTC. It yields the protein CASSWGNRAHEQYF.